The sequence of this T cell receptor beta chain was determined in a study of blood T cell repertoires in COVID-19. Study-level information: Acute and convalescent COVID-19 specimens originated in the United States, Italy and Spain. PBMCs, B-cell-depleted T cells, or T cells provided the cDNA or gDNA that made up the material.

Trimming left V 1 base short and J 1 base short, with 9 bases between. CDR1 and CDR2 (germline): SGHRS, YFSETQ. This CDR3 spans 14 amino acids. In the original processing: Amplification from reference gene primers served as the basis for estimated nucleated cell counts. Measured with immunoSEQ multiplex PCR; TCRdb has only the in-frame clones, and not every one. The V and J calls and clone size are taken from that table; D and trimming were inferred from the DNA. Of hundreds of thousands of clones in the sample, over 75% are singletons; the top ten hold approximately 5.1%. Patients from Seattle were sampled longitudinally, starting during active infection.

The sequenced sample consisted of peripheral blood. This clonotype was sampled from a man between 45 and 60 years old with COVID-19, enrolled during active disease. This chain connects TRBV5-1 to TRBJ2-7; D not certain. Here the CDR3 DNA reads TGCGCCAGCAGCTTGAACAGTGAGTCCTACGAGCAGTACTTC. It yields the protein CASSLNSESYEQYF.